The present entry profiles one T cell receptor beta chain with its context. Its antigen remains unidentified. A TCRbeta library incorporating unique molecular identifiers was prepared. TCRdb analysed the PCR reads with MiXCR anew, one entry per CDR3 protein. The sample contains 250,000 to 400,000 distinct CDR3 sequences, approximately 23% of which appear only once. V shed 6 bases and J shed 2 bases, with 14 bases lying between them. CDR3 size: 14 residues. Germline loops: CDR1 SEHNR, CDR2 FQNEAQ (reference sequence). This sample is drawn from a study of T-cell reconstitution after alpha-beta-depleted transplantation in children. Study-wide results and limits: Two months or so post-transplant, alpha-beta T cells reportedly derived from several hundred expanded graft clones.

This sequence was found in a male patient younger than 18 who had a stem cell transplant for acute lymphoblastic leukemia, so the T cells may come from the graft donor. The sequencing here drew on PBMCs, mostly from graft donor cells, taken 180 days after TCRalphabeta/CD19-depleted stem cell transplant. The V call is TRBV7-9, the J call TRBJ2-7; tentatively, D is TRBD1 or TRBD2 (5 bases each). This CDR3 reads CASRLTGAPYEQYF. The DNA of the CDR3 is TGTGCCAGCAGACTTACCGGGGCCCCCTACGAGCAGTACTTC.